The clone carrying this TCR beta chain was recorded a few times. A read error may account for a junction end that differs from germline. Extracted total RNA amounted to at least 6 micrograms for each sample. Next came a second PCR, run for 7 to 11 cycles, which used a sample-barcoded 5' primer along with a J-beta primer mix. TCRdb itself ran the 5' RACE reads through MiXCR, one entry per CDR3 protein. This sample has some 1.5 million distinct CDR3 sequences, with about 28% found just once. This entry comes from a study of blood T cells in healthy people across ages. Germline V gene data show CDR1 as LGHNT and CDR2 as FRNRAP. The CDR3 contains 17 residues.

The source material was blood. The V call is TRBV12-5, the J call TRBJ2-1, with 7 bases aligning to TRBD2. The source of this sequence is a woman under 40 in good health. The CDR3 is CANGLGLAASSYNEQFF. For the CDR3, the DNA is TGTGCTAATGGTTTGGGGCTAGCGGCGAGCTCCTACAATGAGCAGTTCTTC.